Sequencing of this TCR beta chain was carried out in a study of cytomegalovirus exposure and HLA in healthy donors (TCRdb year 2017). Study-wide context: In an earlier analysis of around 540 of the donors, around 300 Gb of sequence data and 90 million to 120 million unique TCR beta sequences from about 179 million T cells were reported. Typing coverage differed by locus: A, B, C, DRB1 and DQB1 were typed in roughly 629-630 donors, DQA1 in roughly 510, DPA1 in nearly 610, and DPB1 in just under 480. Genome-wide SNP genotypes for about 60% of the roughly 670 donors were used in a later genetic analysis, which treated that subset as a discovery cohort. HLA typing included class I and class II loci at four-digit resolution. The T cell repertoires of about 700 subjects were profiled by immunosequencing and related to cytomegalovirus serostatus. Among 398 genotyped donors of the cohort, an average of approximately 240,000 unique TCR beta nucleotide sequences were sequenced per donor, around 20% of them non-productive. Along with the roughly 700-subject first cohort, a separate validation cohort of over a hundred different subjects was used. Every repertoire in the discovery cohort had been generated on one and the same sequencing platform. The later analysis used no new phenotypic data to find candidate immune exposures, relying instead on TCR beta sequences and their occurrence across donors. An earlier analysis of about 600 of the donors used high-throughput TCR beta sequencing to judge whether each TCR beta V gene segment behaved as functional or pseudogenic. An early release that covered some 640 HLA-typed donors contained approximately 300 gigabases of sequencing data and some 87 million unique TCR sequences. The study aimed to test whether signatures of past pathogen exposure could be identified by cataloging public T cell receptors. A later analysis re-analyzed previously published TCR beta repertoires from 660 or so donors and added high-resolution HLA genotyping to study TCR occurrence patterns. Alongside the repertoire data, information on donor age, sex, ethnicity and CMV serostatus was compiled. The study combined high-throughput TCR immunosequencing, statistical association of individual TCRs with disease status, and machine learning to predict cytomegalovirus infection status. Among the roughly 400 genotyped donors, around 81% belonged to the genetic ancestry cluster associated with self-reported Caucasian donors. Because of strong linkage in the cohort, roughly five DR-DQ haplotypes were treated as single units for association and clustering.

The method was the immunoSEQ multiplex PCR assay. The multiplex PCR relied on a mix of 60 forward primers for TCR Vbeta segments and 13 reverse primers for TCR Jbeta segments. The CDR3 region of rearranged TCR beta genes was amplified from genomic DNA with a multiplex PCR assay. The amplified TCR beta libraries were sequenced on the Illumina HiSeq System as 87-base-pair reads. The original pipeline was this. A later analysis tallied roughly 80 million unique TCR beta chains across the 650 to 750 repertoires, and approximately 12 million of those chains were shared by two or more donors. Raw reads were error-corrected and collapsed into unique sequences by a nearest-neighbor algorithm in which closely related sequences were merged to remove PCR and sequencing errors. CDR3 sequences were aligned to IMGT reference sequences to assign V, D and J gene segments. Each retained sequence needed at least a six-nucleotide match to both a V gene segment and a J gene segment. A rearrangement counted as productive if the CDR3 had no stop codons and remained in frame with V and J, and every other rearrangement counted as non-productive. Following IMGT convention, CDR3 was defined as the stretch from the second conserved V-encoded cysteine to the conserved J-encoded phenylalanine. The earlier analysis of about 620 of the donors excluded sequences that lacked an unambiguous match to a single V gene segment. An earlier analysis of 587 of the donors called V segments functional above 56.7% productive rearrangements and segregating when the between-donor standard deviation exceeded 5%. A statistical classification framework was built to diagnose cytomegalovirus status from the catalog of TCR beta chain sequences. V and J gene assignment, in a later analysis, came from comparing TCR nucleotide sequences with IMGT/GENE-DB human TR gene sequences. Using the TCRdist pipeline, a later analysis assigned CDR3 sequences along with most-parsimonious VDJ recombination scenarios. In a later analysis, each TCR beta chain was defined by its CDR3 amino acid sequence together with its V-gene family, and reads lacking a unique V-gene family were excluded. To address suspected cross-contamination and a sequencing artifact, a later analysis removed several hundred highly shared, low-generation-probability nucleotide sequences. In a later analysis, a clonal expansion index for each public chain was calculated from normalized within-repertoire ranks of inferred template counts. Generation probabilities in a later analysis came from a VDJ recombination model fitted to out-of-frame rearrangements, and those results were checked against IGoR. In a later analysis, hypergeometric tests were used to score TCR-TCR, TCR-HLA and TCR-CMV co-occurrence, with a repertoire-size bias correction applied to TCR pairs. False discovery rates were estimated in a later analysis by permuting HLA or CMV assignments 20 times. In a later analysis, co-occurring TCRs were grouped using DBSCAN, with TCRdist sequence similarity added in when clustering inside HLA-allele-positive subsets. Repertoires with fewer than 30,000 or more than 120,000 public chains were left out of co-occurrence clustering, as were about 5 repertoires with anomalous nucleotide sharing. What TCRdb holds here is the immuneACCESS table cut down to in-frame rearrangements. Part of the clones is not present; checked against another copy, under half of the missing clones reflect an unresolved V gene, and the others are unexplained. V and J calls and clone size are copied from that table; D and trimming were computed from the DNA. The sample contains 160,000 or so clones, more than 65% of them found a single time. Nearly 6.5% of the sample lies in the top ten.

Points the paper makes about the study in general: A further reported finding was that TCR beta sequences accurately predicted the HLA-A and HLA-B alleles for most subjects in the first cohort. Immune exposure information for the cohort was limited to CMV serostatus. Most TCR sequences were observed very rarely across donors, whereas some public TCRs were present in many individuals. Correlated functional status among segregating V segments might be attributable to linkage disequilibrium, but an unknown experimental factor could not be ruled out. An earlier analysis of 587 of the donors showed that most TCR beta V segments appeared in productive rearrangements either about 87% or about 30% of the time, which broadly matched IMGT annotations. A later analysis found that most CMV-associated TCR beta chains appeared HLA-restricted, with HLA associations seemingly driven largely by CMV exposure. Assigning TCR associations to individual alleles was difficult when HLA alleles, especially DR and DQ, strongly co-occurred. In vitro tests confirmed that three of the cytomegalovirus-associated TCR beta chains recognize cytomegalovirus antigens. The study gave a list of about 150 TCR beta chains associated with cytomegalovirus. In a later analysis, HLA-associated TCR beta chains were found to be more clonally expanded and to have lower generation probabilities than equally common non-associated chains. In a later analysis, TCR association rates were found to vary across HLA loci, with the most associated TCRs seen for DRB1 alleles and the fewest for HLA-C alleles. According to the authors, the approach could potentially be generalized to other disease states and immunological phenotypes. This cohort had only TCR beta chains sequenced, and the lack of alpha or paired-chain data limited which features could be detected. Because HLA typing was unavailable for some donors at each locus, only the typed subset was used in association tests. Because counts were too low, 15 or so rarely observed V segments, including chromosome 9 orphons, were excluded from the earlier analysis of about 500 of the donors. A later analysis associated 16,951 TCR beta sequences with specific HLA alleles at a false discovery rate of 0.05. According to a later genetic analysis, donors in an Asian-associated ancestry cluster had fewer N-insertions in productive TCRs than the approximately 710-donor mean. Presence/absence analyses assumed roughly uniform sequencing depth across donors, an assumption that may not hold. Cytomegalovirus status was reported to be diagnosed by the classifier with high specificity and sensitivity in both the original and validation cohorts. In a later genetic analysis, a missense DCLRE1C variant was associated with V-gene and J-gene trimming of TCR beta chains, and the association was replicated in an independent cohort. A later analysis reported that several top co-occurrence clusters appeared linked to parvovirus B19, influenza, CMV and Epstein-Barr virus. A cluster of highly shared sequence variants was judged likely to represent a technical artifact of the sequencing pipeline.

The cohort consisted of 600 to 750 healthy bone marrow donors. Cohort members were all nominally healthy when sampled, although unrecorded immune exposures were likely present. The donor was CMV seropositive and belonged to the group of more than 250 seropositive cohort members. A peripheral blood sample was provided by each donor, and peripheral blood mononuclear cells were used for TCR beta sequencing. The Qiagen DNeasy Blood Extraction Kit was used to extract genomic DNA from the blood cell samples. Notes on this clone: Its antigen is not yet known. No base qualities exist here, and no much larger clone lies one base off it.

Sequences were obtained from PBMCs. This receptor was identified in a man aged 50 to 59 in good health and CMV-seropositive.

The CDR3 protein: CASKEGTGITGELFF. The DNA sequence reads TGTGCCAGCAAAGAAGGGACAGGGATCACCGGGGAGCTGTTTTTT. The chain joins TRBV6-4 to TRBJ2-2; 9 bases in between match TRBD1. The CDR3 has 15 amino acids, counting the end cysteine and phenylalanine. This entry keeps only the CDR3 DNA: 45 bases, framed from base 1. CDR1 is given as MRHNA and CDR2 as SNTAGT, both from the germline V gene. V loses 7 bases at its end and J loses 4 bases; junction bases beyond the gene matches: 7.